This T cell receptor (beta chain) is from a study of response to subunit inactivated influenza vaccine. Findings of the study overall: Authors suggested each seasonal flu vaccination may recruit only limited numbers of new T cells.

TCRdb reprocessed the RT-PCR reads via MiXCR and lists one record per CDR3 protein. Of 150,000 or so distinct CDR3 sequences listed, about 10% are singletons. The CDR3 covers 14 residues. Germline CDR1 and CDR2: SGHTA and FQGNSA. The ends were cut back, 3 bases at V and 4 bases at J, with 12 bases in the middle. This clonotype was found many times. Its target is unknown. This chain connects TRBV7-2 to TRBJ1-2; unclear D gene. The sample here was CD8+ T cells sorted from PBMCs, taken approximately 25 months after vaccination. The TCR comes from a man aged 50-75 years who received an inactivated influenza vaccine. The DNA of the CDR3 is TGTGCCAGCAGCTTCACATACAGCGCCTATGGCTACACCTTC. Translation: CASSFTYSAYGYTF.